This TCR beta chain comes out of a study of shared T cell receptors in the human thymus. TCRdb's table, derived via immunoSEQ multiplex PCR, lists solely in-frame clones and lacks some. Of hundreds of thousands of clones in the sample, 88% were seen once. Trimming removed 1 base from V and 1 base from J, with 10 bases in between. Germline V gives CDR1 SNHLY, CDR2 FYNNEI. The CDR3 has 15 amino acids. These data also featured in a second study, about human thymus T cells. That report notes: Serving as donors were healthy Finnish infants, each of whom was having open corrective surgery for congenital heart defects. The study used thymus tissue resected during corrective heart surgery.

This chain uses TRBV2 with TRBJ2-5; D ambiguous. This clonotype originated in a boy in the first two years of life with a congenital heart defect. Material for sequencing was thymocytes. The CDR3 nucleotides read TGTGCCAGCAGTGAAGTTACGCTAGGCCAAGAGACCCAGTACTTC. It translates to CASSEVTLGQETQYF.